This section outlines one TCR beta chain sequence together with its context. The entry originates in a study of blood T cell repertoires in COVID-19. Looking at the study overall: Donors in the United States, Italy and Spain gave samples during acute or convalescent COVID-19. PBMCs, B-cell-depleted T cells, or T cells were the source of the cDNA or gDNA that made up the material.

The germline gives CDR1 LGHNA, CDR2 YNFKEQ. Trimming took 4 bases from V and 4 from J, leaving 13 bases between them. The CDR3 loop spans 15 amino acids. Original analysis: Reference gene primer amplification yielded estimated nucleated cell counts. Using immunoSEQ multiplex PCR, the repertoire was profiled, and TCRdb retains in-frame clones only, with some absent. The DNA gave D and trimming, while V, J and clone size come from that table. The table has 120,000 to 150,000 clones, around 87% seen once. The sequencing input was peripheral blood. The V and J genes are TRBV4-2 and TRBJ2-2, with D maybe TRBD2 (7 bases). This receptor was obtained from a man older than 75 with acute or convalescent COVID-19. The CDR3: CASSLLGGGTGELFF. CDR3 DNA: TGTGCCAGCAGCCTTTTGGGAGGGGGCACCGGGGAGCTGTTTTTT.